The source of this TCR beta chain is a study of T cell responses to AZD1222 COVID-19 vaccine. Note on this clone: Its specificity is unknown.

Study-level findings and limits: With two AZD1222 doses given, Spike-specific TCR breadth and depth both rose. Females made up more of the donors, who were largely white British, and clonal diversity may have come out too low. Epitopes outside B.1.351 and B.1.1.7 mutated regions reportedly drew nearly half of spike TCRs. The repertoires were collected only after the peak T cell response.

Germline V gene data show CDR1 as LNHDA and CDR2 as SQIVND (reference sequence). Deletions cut 7 bases from V and 2 bases from J, with 14 bases between. This CDR3 region has 15 residues. Produced via immunoSEQ multiplex PCR; TCRdb's table is partial and in-frame only. Here the sample spans roughly 120,000 clones, around 92% being singletons. Material: peripheral blood, obtained 28 days after the second AZD1222 dose. The chain uses TRBV19 and TRBJ1-4, with D possibly TRBD1 on 5 matching bases. The sequence came from an adult who received the AZD1222 COVID-19 vaccine. CDR3 residues: CASTLIGATNEKLFF. In DNA form, the CDR3 reads TGTGCCAGTACCCTGATCGGGGCGACTAATGAAAAACTGTTTTTT.